What follows is one TCR beta chain and its context. Its antigen is unknown. The source of the sample is a study of cytomegalovirus exposure and HLA in healthy donors. Background on the study: From about 180 million T cells, an earlier analysis saw approximately 110 million unique TCR beta sequences. Study-level findings and limits: For most TCR beta V segments, an earlier analysis put the productive rate at about 87% or about 30% of the time. Later analysis identified several of the most significant clusters that appeared linked to common viral pathogens. Later work found that TCR association rates differed between HLA loci; DRB1 had the most and HLA-C the fewest.

The CDR3 spans 13 residues. Germline assignment: CDR1 SGHAT and CDR2 FQNNGV. V was shortened by 5 bases and J by 2 bases, with 9 bases between the two germline ends. 60 Vbeta and 13 Jbeta primers were used in PCR. Here immunoSEQ multiplex PCR was the method, and the copy in TCRdb shows in-frame clones only, minus some. The top ten clones hold just under 3% of a sample with 180,000 or so clones, approximately 67% of them seen once. The receptor comes from a man aged 40-50 years in good health and CMV-seronegative. The chain has TRBV11-2 and TRBJ1-1, with unresolved D. Sequencing was performed on PBMCs. The CDR3 DNA reads as TGTGCCAGCAGCCTTGGCCGTAACACTGAAGCTTTCTTT. This translates into CASSLGRNTEAFF.